This is a list of T cell receptor beta chains from one sample in a study of control samples from healthy donors and cancer patients. Sequencing was performed with immunoSEQ multiplex PCR; in TCRdb, only in-frame clones are kept and a portion is missing. Of about 120,000 clones in the sample, more than 70% were seen once. Sequenced input: blood. These receptors came from a man in his 60s in good health. Both conserved end residues are part of each CDR3. The D gene is left open where the match is weak. Some rows have no size entry. The others give once, few or many, or a class for an expanded clone.

D,size,J,V,DNA,CDR3
NA,NA,TRBJ1-2,TRBV6-5,TGTGCCAGCAGGCCCGGCGGGGGCGCTTATGGCTACACCTTC,CASRPGGGAYGYTF
TRBD1,NA,TRBJ2-7,TRBV5-1,TGCGCCAGCAGCTTGGCGGGGGGACAGGGTACCTACGAGCAGTACTTC,CASSLAGGQGTYEQYF
TRBD1,NA,TRBJ2-2,TRBV5-5,TGTGCCAGCAGCTCACAGGGGACCGGGGAGCTGTTTTTT,CASSSQGTGELFF
TRBD2,NA,TRBJ2-7,TRBV11-2,TGTGCCAGCCGAAGGCTAGCGGGGGGCGCAAGCTCCTACGAGCAGTACTTC,CASRRLAGGASSYEQYF
NA,NA,TRBJ2-7,TRBV7-2,TGTGCCAGCAGCCGCGACCGGGTCACCTTCTACGAGCAGTACTTC,CASSRDRVTFYEQYF
NA,NA,TRBJ2-6,TRBV6-5,TGTGCCAGCAGAGCAGACTTCTCTGGGGCCAACGTCCTGACTTTC,CASRADFSGANVLTF
NA,NA,TRBJ2-7,TRBV10-3,TGTGCCATCAGTGACCCTGGGGGACCGGATATCTTC,CAISDPGGPDIF
NA,NA,TRBJ2-7,TRBV24-1,TGTGCCACCAGTGATCCGGGACGGAAATACGAGCAGTACTTC,CATSDPGRKYEQYF
TRBD1,NA,TRBJ2-2,TRBV24-1,TGTGCCACCAGTGACAACCGACAGGGGAGCACCGGGGAGCTGTTTTTT,CATSDNRQGSTGELFF
NA,few,TRBJ1-5,TRBV27,TGTGCCACCCAGCTAGGTGTGGGGGCAGGTCAGCCCCAGCATTTT,CATQLGVGAGQPQHF
NA,NA,TRBJ1-1,TRBV7-2,TGTGCCAGCAGCTTACGTGGGGGGGTAGCTGAAGCTTTCTTT,CASSLRGGVAEAFF
NA,few,TRBJ2-2,TRBV9,TGTGCCAGCAGCTTGCAGGGCAGTACCACCGGGGAGCTGTTTTTT,CASSLQGSTTGELFF
TRBD2,NA,TRBJ2-1,TRBV7-3,TGTGCCAGCAGCGCTACGGGACTAGCGATGAATGAGCAGTTCTTC,CASSATGLAMNEQFF
TRBD2,NA,TRBJ2-5,TRBV18,TGTGCCAGCTCGCCCCTAGCGGGGGTGCCGGAGACCCAGTACTTC,CASSPLAGVPETQYF
NA,NA,TRBJ1-5,TRBV5-1,TGCGCCAGCAGCTTGGACGGGGTGGATCAGCCCCAGCATTTT,CASSLDGVDQPQHF
TRBD1,NA,TRBJ2-3,TRBV18,TGTGCCAGCTCAGCCGGGACAGGGGGCGCGGATACGCAGTATTTT,CASSAGTGGADTQYF
NA,NA,TRBJ1-3,TRBV9,TGTGCCAGCAGCGCCTCACTAGGAAACACCATATATTTT,CASSASLGNTIYF
NA,NA,TRBJ1-1,TRBV6-2/TRBV6-3,TGTGCCAGCAGTTACTCACAACCGAACACTGAAGCTTTCTTT,CASSYSQPNTEAFF
TRBD1,NA,TRBJ1-1,TRBV19,TGTGCCAGTAGTATGATTTGGGGGACAGGGGAGAAAAACGTGGGCACTGAAGCTTTCTTT,CASSMIWGTGEKNVGTEAFF
NA,once,TRBJ1-5,TRBV4-1,TGCGCCAGCAGCCAAACCGGGACCTTCAATCAGCCCCAGCATTTT,CASSQTGTFNQPQHF
TRBD1,NA,TRBJ2-3,TRBV18,TGTGCCAGCTCACCCGGGAAGGGGGCCCTAGATACGCAGTATTTT,CASSPGKGALDTQYF
NA,once,TRBJ1-2,TRBV21-1,TGTGCCAGCAGCAAATACACCGGGACAGGGGTAAAAGGCGACTATGGCTACACCTTC,CASSKYTGTGVKGDYGYTF
NA,NA,TRBJ1-1,TRBV6-5,TGTGCCAGCAGTCCCGCAGTTAACACTGAAGCTTTCTTT,CASSPAVNTEAFF
NA,few,TRBJ2-7,TRBV11-2,TGTGCCAGCAGCTTAGTAGGCCAGCAACTCTCCTACGAGCAGTACTTC,CASSLVGQQLSYEQYF
TRBD1,NA,TRBJ1-5,TRBV11-1,TGTGCCAGCAGCCTGGACAGGGATCAGCCCCAGCATTTT,CASSLDRDQPQHF
NA,once,TRBJ2-7,TRBV4-3,TGCGCCAGCAGCCAAGATCGGTGGGCGGGGTACGAGCAGTACTTC,CASSQDRWAGYEQYF
NA,NA,TRBJ2-7,TRBV5-1,TGCGCCAGCAGCTTGGCCGCGGGAAGAACCTACGAGCAGTACTTC,CASSLAAGRTYEQYF
NA,NA,TRBJ1-2,TRBV28,TGTGCCAGCAAACATAGGGGGGACGTATCGCGGACCTTC,CASKHRGDVSRTF
TRBD1,NA,TRBJ2-7,TRBV6-1,TGTGCCAGCAGTGAAAACAGGGGCGAGCAGTACTTC,CASSENRGEQYF
NA,NA,TRBJ2-7,TRBV7-2,TGTGCCAGCAGTCGAGTCAACATCGGGGAGCAGTACTTC,CASSRVNIGEQYF
NA,NA,TRBJ2-2,TRBV7-7,TGTGCTAGCAGCTTTACAGGGAACTCCGGGGAGCTGTTTTTT,CASSFTGNSGELFF
NA,NA,TRBJ1-1,TRBV7-2,TGTGCCAGCAGCTTATACCAGAACACTGAAGCTTTCTTT,CASSLYQNTEAFF
NA,NA,TRBJ1-6,TRBV2,TGTGCCAGCAGTGGCAGCAGGGGATTTTCACCCCTCCACTTT,CASSGSRGFSPLHF
NA,NA,TRBJ1-4,TRBV28,TGTGCCAGCAGTTTATGGACACAGGGAGAAAGTGAAAAACTGTTTTTT,CASSLWTQGESEKLFF
NA,NA,TRBJ2-5,TRBV5-1,TGCGCCAGCAGCTTAGGGGTCGGAGTACAGGAGACCCAGTACTTC,CASSLGVGVQETQYF
NA,NA,TRBJ1-5,TRBV5-1,TGCGCCAGCAGCTTGGGACTCAACGATCAGCCCCAGCATTTT,CASSLGLNDQPQHF
TRBD2,NA,TRBJ2-7,TRBV2,TGTGCCAGCAGTGCTAGCGGGGGGCCGCTCTACGAGCAGTACTTC,CASSASGGPLYEQYF
TRBD1,NA,TRBJ1-2,TRBV9,TGTGCCAGCAGCGTATCAGGGGGTAACTATGGCTACACCTTC,CASSVSGGNYGYTF
TRBD2,NA,TRBJ2-2,TRBV3-1/TRBV3-2,TGTGCCACCCTCACTAGCGGGGGGCCTTTCGGGGAGCTGTTTTTT,CATLTSGGPFGELFF
NA,NA,TRBJ1-1,TRBV6-5,TGTGCCAGCAGTTACTCCGAGAACACTGAAGCTTTCTTT,CASSYSENTEAFF